This TCR beta chain stems from a study of blood T cell repertoires in COVID-19. The wider study: Sites across the United States, Italy and Spain contributed samples from acute and convalescent COVID-19. The analysed material was cDNA or gDNA that came from T cells, B-cell-depleted T cells, or PBMCs.

Data came from immunoSEQ multiplex PCR; TCRdb stores just in-frame clones and leaves some out. The top ten hold approximately 5% of the sample, which has 200,000 or so clones, about four fifths seen once. V lost 0 bases, J lost 4 bases, and 13 bases lay in between. CDR3 length equals 16 residues. Germline V gene sequence: CDR1 GTSNPN, CDR2 SVGIG (reference sequence). In terms of age and location, participants ranged from about 18 to 95 years and lived in fewer than 30 US areas. Exposed participants encountered a COVID-19 case during the 2 weeks preceding study entry. Specimen: PBMCs or T cells enriched from blood (not recorded which). The V call is TRBV30, the J call TRBJ1-6, with D possibly matching TRBD1 (6 bases). This clonotype was obtained from a woman between 45 and 65 years old who had been exposed to COVID-19. The CDR3 sequence is CAWSVRQGQYNSPLHF. For the CDR3, the DNA is TGTGCCTGGAGTGTACGTCAGGGGCAGTATAATTCACCCCTCCACTTT.